This entry lists 3 T cell receptor beta chains sequenced from one sample in a study of Ad26.COV2.S vaccination and SARS-CoV-2 variants. Treatment in this sample: roughly 19 received Ad26.COV2.S at low or high dose, single or two shots; about 5 received placebo; per-sample allocation not given. After the first vaccine or placebo injection, samples were drawn on day 63. Profiling relied on immunoSEQ multiplex PCR, and the TCRdb table lists in-frame clones only, not all of them. This table has roughly 350,000 clones, about 88% appearing once. The sample consisted of peripheral blood, taken in a trial of Ad26.COV2.S vaccine versus placebo. The receptors here all came from a person between 18 and 59 years old who received the Ad26.COV2.S COVID-19 vaccine or a placebo.

J is TRBJ2-1 and V is TRBV11-1, with unresolved D. Per the germline V gene, CDR1 is SGHAT and CDR2 is FQDESV (reference sequence). The V and J ends lost 3 bases and 0 bases respectively, with 9 bases between them. The CDR3 is made up of 15 amino acids. The CDR3 protein is CASSLGGISYNEQFF. As DNA, the CDR3 is TGTGCCAGCAGCTTGGGCGGTATCTCCTACAATGAGCAGTTCTTC.

This chain uses TRBV29-1 with TRBJ1-2, with 10 bases fitting TRBD1. Losses at the gene ends were 1 base for V and 3 bases for J; bases not matched to a gene: 5. This CDR3 spans 15 amino acids. The germline V gene encodes CDR1 SQVTM and CDR2 ANQGSEA. The CDR3: CSVEGIGQGDYGYTF. In nucleotides, the CDR3 is TGCAGCGTTGAAGGGATTGGACAGGGGGACTATGGCTACACCTTC.

This clone showed up just once. Written as DNA, the CDR3 is TGTGCCAGCAGACTGTCCTCCTACGAGCAGTACTTC. Its translation is CASRLSSYEQYF. The chain links TRBV28 to TRBJ2-7, with unresolved D. V was trimmed by 6 bases and J by 0 bases, leaving 6 bases between them. CDR1 MDHEN and CDR2 SYDVKM come from the germline V gene. The CDR3 is made up of 12 amino acids.